One and the same sample provided the 15 T cell receptor beta chains below, sequenced in a study of CDR3 diversity in severe acne. TCRdb independently ran MiXCR on the PCR reads; one entry per CDR3 protein. The sample has about 98,000 distinct CDR3 sequences; under 60% are singletons. What was sequenced was blood. Receptors originate from a male donor with acne.

The chain links TRBV7-9 to TRBJ1-2; possibly TRBD1 for D (5 bases). Germline CDR1 reads SEHNR; CDR2 reads FQNEAQ (reference sequence). The CDR3 sequence is 16 residues long. V dropped 1 base and J dropped 0 bases, with 12 bases sitting between them. The CDR3 is CASSLVGQSANYGYTF. The DNA of the CDR3 is TGTGCCAGCAGCTTAGTGGGGCAGTCGGCTAACTATGGCTACACCTTC. Drawing the rest from reference TRBV7-9 and TRBJ1-2, the complete variable domain is DTGVSQNPRHKITKRGQNVTFRCDPISEHNRLYWYRQTLGQGPEFLTYFQNEAQLEKSRLLSDRFSAERPKGSFSTLEIQRTEQGDSAMYLCASSLVGQSANYGYTFGSGTRLTVV.

J is TRBJ1-2 and V is TRBV13; 7 bases line up with TRBD1. CDR1 and CDR2 (germline): PRHDT, FYEKMQ (reference sequence). This CDR3 has 15 amino acids. V dropped 2 bases and J dropped 6; count of bases not matched to a gene: 9. CDR3 sequence reads: CASSLQSGQRHGYTF. The CDR3 DNA sequence: TGTGCCAGCAGCTTACAATCGGGACAGAGGCATGGCTACACCTTC.

This clonotype was seen more than once but under ten times. The chain carries TRBV7-6 and TRBJ2-5, with TRBD1 matching over 12 bases. The germline CDR1 and CDR2 sequences are SGHVS and FNYEAQ. The CDR3 spans 19 residues. J lost 4 bases, V lost 5 bases, and 17 bases had no gene match. The CDR3 DNA is TGTGCCAGCAGCGCATCAGGTGGGACAGGGGGCGTCAGTGGAGAGACCCAGTACTTC. Translation gives CASSASGGTGGVSGETQYF.

As regards this clonotype: A single base separates this from a much larger clone, so it may be a read error. The V call is TRBV7-2, the J call TRBJ2-5; possibly TRBD2 for D (6 bases). The ends were cut back, 3 bases at V and 3 bases at J, with 23 bases in the middle. The CDR3 runs to 18 residues. Germline V gene sequence: CDR1 SGHTA, CDR2 FQGNSA. DNA for the CDR3: TGTGCCAGCAGCTTGGTACTAGCTTCGCGGTGGTTAAAAGAGACCCAGTACTTC. Translated, it gives CASSLVLASRWLKETQYF.

This clonotype was counted at least ten times. V is TRBV2 and J is TRBJ1-3; D gene ambiguous. Trimming shortened V by 7 bases and J by 4 bases, and 17 bases separated the two germline ends. Germline values: CDR1 SNHLY, CDR2 FYNNEI. The CDR3 totals 15 residues. This CDR3 reads CASKIKGGLGNTIYF. CDR3 in DNA: TGTGCCAGCAAGATAAAGGGAGGGCTCGGAAACACCATATATTTT.

The CDR3 coding sequence is TGTGCCAGCAGTTTAGAAGGTTGGAGCACTGAAGCTTTCTTT. Its translation: CASSLEGWSTEAFF. The V call is TRBV27, the J call TRBJ1-1; no firm D call. Trimming pared 2 bases from V and 4 bases from J, leaving 11 bases between. Looked up from germline, CDR1 is MNHEY and CDR2 is SMNVEV (reference sequence). The CDR3 covers 14 residues.

This clonotype showed up many times. The CDR3 loop reads CASSLAGDRNEQFF. CDR3 in DNA: TGTGCCAGCAGCTTAGCGGGAGATCGCAATGAGCAGTTCTTC. The V and J genes are TRBV7-3 and TRBJ2-1; 7 bases align to TRBD2. Germline V gene lookup returns CDR1 SGHTA and CDR2 FQGTGA. V was clipped by 2 bases and J by 6 bases; unmatched bases: 4. This CDR3 spans 14 amino acids.

This clonotype was seen repeatedly, ten times or more. The J gene is TRBJ2-7, the V gene TRBV14, with TRBD1 as a possible D gene (6 bases). The CDR3 extends over 13 amino acids. Germline CDR1 SGHDN, CDR2 FVKESK. The V and J ends lost 0 bases and 7 bases respectively, with 10 bases between them. In DNA, the CDR3 is TGTGCCAGCAGCCAAGAGGTCAGGGGAGAGCAGTACGTC. Its translation: CASSQEVRGEQYV.

Comment on this clonotype: Sequence at one end of the junction differs from germline and may be a read error. The chain carries TRBV19 and TRBJ1-5; D remains ambiguous. Per the germline V gene, CDR1 is LNHDA and CDR2 is SQIVND (reference sequence). CDR3 length: 10 residues. The CDR3 loop reads CASSTTGNPF. DNA of the CDR3: TGTGCCAGTAGTACAACCGGGAATCCTTTT. The whole variable domain, remainder taken from reference TRBV19 and TRBJ1-5, is DGGITQSPKYLFRKEGQNVTLSCEQNLNHDAMYWYRQDPGQGLRLIYYSQIVNDFQKGDIAEGYSVSREKKESFPLTVTSAQKNPTAFYLCASSTTGNPFGDGTRLSIL.

There are many counts of this clonotype. V is TRBV7-3 and J is TRBJ2-7; D gene ambiguous. This CDR3 has 13 residues. V was cut by 1 base and J by 4 bases, with 8 bases left in between. The germline V gene has CDR1 SGHTA and CDR2 FQGTGA. CDR3 sequence (DNA): TGTGCCAGCAGCTTAATAGGTGGGTACGAGCAGTACTTC. This codes for CASSLIGGYEQYF.

The rearrangement joins TRBV10-3 to TRBJ2-5; 10 nucleotides match TRBD2. CDR1 is ENHRY, CDR2 SYGVKD, per germline. The CDR3 totals 16 residues. J was trimmed by 0 bases and V by 5 bases; bases with no gene match: 6. In DNA, the CDR3 is TGTGCCATCAGTAATGGACTAGCGGACTACCAAGAGACCCAGTACTTC. It is translated as CAISNGLADYQETQYF.

This chain connects TRBV20-1 to TRBJ1-1; D is possibly TRBD1 (5 bases). The V gene's germline CDR1 is DFQATT and CDR2 SNEGSKA (reference sequence). The length of the CDR3 is 11 residues. The V gene lost 4 bases and the J gene lost 4 bases, with 7 bases spanning the gap. The DNA for the CDR3 is TGCAGTGCTACCAGGGCCACTGAAGCTTTCTTT. This codes for CSATRATEAFF.

The chain links TRBV25-1 to TRBJ2-7; D remains ambiguous. The CDR3 contains 14 residues. V shed 1 base and J shed 2 bases, with 9 bases lying between them. From germline, CDR1 is MGHDK and CDR2 SYGVNS. CDR3 sequence (DNA): TGTGCCAGCAGTGAATCATCAGTCCCCTACGAGCAGTACTTC. This codes for CASSESSVPYEQYF.

About this clonotype: Possible read error: a much larger clone is one base away. The chain combines TRBV14 with TRBJ1-3; D perhaps matches TRBD1 (5 bases). The CDR3 runs to 15 residues. V was trimmed by 4 bases and J by 0 bases, leaving 10 bases between them. CDR1 and CDR2 from the germline V gene are SGHDN and FVKESK. CDR3 amino acids: CASSPGPFSGNTIYF. In DNA form, the CDR3 reads TGTGCCAGCAGCCCGGGACCGTTCTCTGGAAACACCATATATTTT.

CDR3 protein: CASSLEALDEQFF. CDR3 DNA sequence: TGTGCCAGCAGCTTAGAGGCGTTGGATGAGCAGTTCTTC. The rearrangement uses TRBV11-1 and TRBJ2-1; D gene ambiguous. Deletions cut 1 base from V and 8 bases from J, with 9 bases between. This CDR3 is 13 amino acids long. Germline lookup yields CDR1 SGHAT and CDR2 FQDESV (reference sequence).